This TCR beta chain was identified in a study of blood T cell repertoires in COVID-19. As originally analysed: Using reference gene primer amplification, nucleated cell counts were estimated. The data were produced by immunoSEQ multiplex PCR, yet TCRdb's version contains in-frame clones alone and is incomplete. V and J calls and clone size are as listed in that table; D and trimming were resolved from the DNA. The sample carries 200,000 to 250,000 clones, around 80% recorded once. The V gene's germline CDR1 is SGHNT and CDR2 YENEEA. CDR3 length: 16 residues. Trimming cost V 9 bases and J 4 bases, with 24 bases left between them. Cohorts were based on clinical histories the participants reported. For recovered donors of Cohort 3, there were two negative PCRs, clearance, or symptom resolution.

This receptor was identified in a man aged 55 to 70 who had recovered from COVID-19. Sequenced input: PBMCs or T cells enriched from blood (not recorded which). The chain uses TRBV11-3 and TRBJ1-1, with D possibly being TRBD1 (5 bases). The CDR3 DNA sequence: TGTGCCAGTTCACCGAGCATACAGGATTGGGGCACTGAAGCTTTCTTT. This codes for CASSPSIQDWGTEAFF.